This TCR beta chain was identified in a study of blood T cell repertoires in COVID-19. Here immunoSEQ multiplex PCR was the method, and the copy in TCRdb shows in-frame clones only, minus some. The sample has hundreds of thousands of clones; 83% are singletons. The CDR3 contains 15 residues. Germline V gene lookup returns CDR1 MNHEY and CDR2 SVGAGI. With 0 bases removed from V and 2 bases from J, the gap between germline ends came to 11 bases. The V call is TRBV6-5, the J call TRBJ2-7, with D possibly matching TRBD2 (6 bases). This sequence originates from a woman between 25 and 40 years old with COVID-19, enrolled during active disease. Sequenced input: peripheral blood. This CDR3 reads CASSYSQGLPYEQYF. The CDR3 DNA follows: TGTGCCAGCAGTTACTCTCAGGGACTTCCCTACGAGCAGTACTTC.